This is a list of T cell receptor beta chains from one sample in a study of control samples from healthy donors and cancer patients. Some clones are missing from TCRdb's copy, which holds only in-frame ones; the method was immunoSEQ multiplex PCR. The table records 70,000 to 100,000 clones, roughly 90% of them present only once. Sequencing was carried out using PBMCs. These receptors all stem from a woman aged 55-70 years with head and neck cancer. Both conserved end residues are part of each CDR3. D genes are given only for firm matches.

D	V	J	CDR3	DNA
-	TRBV19	TRBJ1-3	CASSIDRVSRNTIYF	TGTGCCAGTAGTATAGATCGGGTATCTCGGAACACCATATATTTT
TRBD2	TRBV7-9	TRBJ2-7	CASSLASGATYEQYF	TGTGCCAGCAGCTTAGCAAGCGGGGCCACCTACGAGCAGTACTTC
TRBD1	TRBV27	TRBJ2-7	CASRPTGGGNEQYF	TGTGCCAGCAGGCCAACAGGGGGCGGGAACGAGCAGTACTTC
-	TRBV27	TRBJ1-1	CASSDIGFNIAPEAFF	TGTGCCAGCAGTGACATAGGGTTCAACATAGCTCCTGAAGCTTTCTTT
-	TRBV4-1	TRBJ2-2	CASSQDKEREYATGELFF	TGCGCCAGCAGCCAAGATAAGGAACGGGAGTATGCAACCGGGGAGCTGTTTTTT
-	TRBV6-5	TRBJ1-4	CASSYRRPGSNEKLFF	TGTGCCAGCAGTTACAGACGCCCCGGCTCAAACGAAAAACTGTTTTTT
TRBD2	TRBV5-4	TRBJ2-3	CASRELAGGLGDTQYF	TGTGCCAGCAGAGAACTAGCGGGAGGGCTGGGAGATACGCAGTATTTT
-	TRBV5-4	TRBJ2-3	CASSEDSVLTDTQYF	TGTGCCAGCAGCGAAGACTCGGTGTTAACAGATACGCAGTATTTT
-	TRBV20-1	TRBJ1-1	CSARGNTEAFF	TGCAGTGCTAGAGGGAACACTGAAGCTTTCTTT
-	TRBV2	TRBJ1-1	CASIFVNTEAFF	TGTGCCAGCATATTTGTGAACACTGAAGCTTTCTTT
-	TRBV7-2	TRBJ2-3	CASSSGPPSTDTQYF	TGTGCCAGCAGCTCGGGTCCTCCTAGCACAGATACGCAGTATTTT
-	TRBV29-1	TRBJ2-7	CSVSYGDYEQYF	TGCAGCGTTAGTTACGGGGACTACGAGCAGTACTTC
TRBD2	TRBV4-3	TRBJ2-1	CASSQKGLASSNEQFF	TGCGCCAGCAGCCAAAAAGGACTAGCGTCGTCCAATGAGCAGTTCTTC
-	TRBV2	TRBJ2-1	CASSVREQFF	TGTGCCAGCAGTGTCCGCGAGCAGTTCTTC
TRBD2	TRBV7-3	TRBJ2-1	CASSLNSGSAEFF	TGTGCCAGCAGCTTAAACAGCGGGAGTGCGGAGTTCTTC
-	TRBV12-3/TRBV12-4	TRBJ2-1	CASSFTGLEQFF	TGTGCCAGCAGTTTCACCGGGCTTGAGCAGTTCTTC
-	TRBV9	TRBJ1-2	CASSAPTRANYGYTF	TGTGCCAGCAGCGCCCCCACCAGGGCTAACTATGGCTACACCTTC